Here is one T cell receptor beta chain with its context. TCRdb re-called the PCR reads via MiXCR. The sample contains more than 20,000 clones, 10% to 15% of which appear only once. This sample is drawn from a study of metastatic and nonmetastatic thyroid tumors. Before thyroid surgery, none of the patients had received any treatment. The clonotype was recovered from a female donor with papillary thyroid cancer or a benign thyroid nodule (not recorded which). Some clones in this sample may be carry-over from other donors' samples. Sequenced: blood.

CDR3 DNA: TGTGCCAGCAGCGAGGTCTGGGGAAATTCACCCCTCCACTTT. Protein: CASSEVWGNSPLHF. This rearrangement joins TRBV6-1 to TRBJ1-6; no definite D call. The germline V and J ends were trimmed by 6 bases and 7 bases, with 13 bases remaining between them. This CDR3 comprises 14 residues. Looked up from germline, CDR1 is MNHNS and CDR2 is SASEGT.